The clone carrying this T cell receptor (beta chain) was detected only a few times. Its antigen remains unidentified. Sequence at one end of the junction differs from germline and may be a read error. Generated by immunoSEQ multiplex PCR, the TCRdb table keeps only in-frame clones and is missing some. The sample holds over a thousand clones, around 10% seen once. Germline V gives CDR1 MNHNS, CDR2 SASEGT. The CDR3 spans 10 residues. The record originates from a study of tumour-infiltrating T cells in Burkitt lymphoma. Study context: All epidemiological Burkitt lymphoma subtypes were represented in the cohort.

Overall study findings and caveats: Many Burkitt lymphoma patients shared several public clonotypes.

What was sequenced was tumor tissue. The clonotype originates from a human donor with Burkitt lymphoma. The V call is TRBV6-1, the J call TRBJ2-7; D call uncertain. CDR3 sequence (DNA): TGTGTCAGCAGTGTCTACGAGCAGTACTTC. It specifies CVSSVYEQYF.